The 10 T cell receptor beta chains given below trace back to one sample, sequenced in a study of control samples from healthy donors and cancer patients. Sequenced by immunoSEQ multiplex PCR; TCRdb stores in-frame clones only, minus some. In the table there are 70,000 to 80,000 clones, roughly 87% of which are singletons. Sequencing was done on a sample of blood. These receptors were collected from a woman aged 45-65 years in good health.

The rearrangement uses TRBV5-4 and TRBJ2-5; TRBD1 matches at 8 bases. In germline, CDR1 is SGHNT, CDR2 YYREEE (reference sequence). V gave up 1 base and J gave up 4 bases; unmatched junction bases: 6. CDR3 length equals 15 residues. The CDR3 sequence is CASSLLGGQVETQYF. The CDR3 DNA sequence: TGTGCCAGCAGCTTGCTGGGGGGACAGGTAGAGACCCAGTACTTC.

The chain recombines TRBV4-2 with TRBJ1-5; 7 bases align to TRBD1. The CDR3 is 15 residues long. Germline CDR1 LGHNA, CDR2 YNFKEQ. V was pared by 4 bases and J by 3 bases, with 6 bases of the junction left unmatched. The CDR3 sequence is CASSRAGTVNQPQHF. As DNA, the CDR3 is TGTGCCAGCAGCCGAGCCGGGACAGTCAATCAGCCCCAGCATTTT.

The J gene is TRBJ1-4, the V gene TRBV5-1; D ambiguous. There are 14 residues in the CDR3. Looked up from germline, CDR1 is SGHRS and CDR2 is YFSETQ. Trimming left V 1 base short and J 8 bases short, with 12 bases between. CDR3 sequence reads: CASSLQAAEEKLFF. CDR3 DNA: TGCGCCAGCAGCTTGCAAGCCGCCGAGGAAAAACTGTTTTTT.

The chain couples TRBV19 to TRBJ2-3; D is ambiguous. V lost 3 bases, J lost 2 bases, and 9 bases lay in between. CDR3 length equals 14 residues. Germline V gene lookup returns CDR1 LNHDA and CDR2 SQIVND (reference sequence). CDR3 coding DNA: TGTGCCAGTAGTATTACCTTCGCCACAGATACGCAGTATTTT. It encodes CASSITFATDTQYF.

The chain carries TRBV23-1 and TRBJ2-3; the D call may be TRBD1 or TRBD2 (6 bases each). TRBV23-1 is designated an ORF whose function remains uncertain. Deletions cut 7 bases from V and 4 bases from J, with 18 bases between. The CDR3 is 15 residues long. The CDR3, as DNA: TGCGCCAGCACTTCAGCGGGCGCAGGGGCAGATACGCAGTATTTT. Its protein product is CASTSAGAGADTQYF.

This clone was seen only once. This chain connects TRBV30 to TRBJ1-3; no clear D. The V gene lost 2 bases and the J gene lost 0 bases, with 11 bases spanning the gap. The CDR3 runs 15 residues. CDR1 is GTSNPN, CDR2 SVGIG, per germline (reference sequence). The CDR3 nucleotides read TGTGCCTGGAGTAGTCGGAGACTCTCTGGAAACACCATATATTTT. Translation: CAWSSRRLSGNTIYF.

The chain has TRBV28 and TRBJ1-2; perhaps TRBD1 as D (6 bases). The V end lost 10 bases, the J end lost 0 bases, and 12 bases lay between the germline ends. This CDR3 has 13 amino acids. Germline loops: CDR1 MDHEN, CDR2 SYDVKM. The CDR3 DNA sequence: TGTGCCACAGGGGATTCCTCTAACTATGGCTACACCTTC. Amino acids: CATGDSSNYGYTF.

The rearrangement links TRBV6-5 to TRBJ2-7, with 8 nucleotides matching TRBD2. The junction had 7 bases not matched to a gene; V was cut back by 6 bases and J by 3 bases. The CDR3 is made up of 14 amino acids. The germline V gene encodes CDR1 MNHEY and CDR2 SVGAGI. The chain's CDR3 is CASSGLALGYEQYF. The CDR3 DNA is TGTGCCAGCAGCGGACTAGCCCTAGGCTACGAGCAGTACTTC.

The rearrangement uses TRBV27 and TRBJ1-6; D uncertain. The ends were cut back, 3 bases at V and 5 bases at J, with 11 bases in the middle. Germline-derived CDR1 and CDR2 are MNHEY and SMNVEV (reference sequence). This CDR3 region has 15 residues. The chain's CDR3 is CASSFGTVNNSPLHF. DNA for the CDR3: TGTGCCAGCAGTTTTGGTACAGTCAATAATTCACCCCTCCACTTT.

The chain joins TRBV9 to TRBJ1-2, with D unresolved. V lost 0 bases and J lost 9, with 15 bases in between. There are 14 residues in the CDR3. Germline CDR1 reads SGDLS; CDR2 reads YYNGEE. The CDR3: CASSVGTLTPSYTF. As DNA, the CDR3 is TGTGCCAGCAGCGTAGGGACCCTCACCCCCAGCTACACCTTC.